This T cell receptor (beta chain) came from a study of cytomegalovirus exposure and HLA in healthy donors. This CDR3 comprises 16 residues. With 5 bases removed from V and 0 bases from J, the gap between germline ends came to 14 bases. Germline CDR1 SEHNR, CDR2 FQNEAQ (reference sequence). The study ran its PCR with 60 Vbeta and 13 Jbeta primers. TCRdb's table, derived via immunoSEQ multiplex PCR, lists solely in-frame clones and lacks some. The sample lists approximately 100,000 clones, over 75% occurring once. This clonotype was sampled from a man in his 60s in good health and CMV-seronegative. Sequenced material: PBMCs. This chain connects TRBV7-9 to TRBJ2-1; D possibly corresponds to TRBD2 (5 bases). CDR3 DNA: TGTGCCAGCAGCCAGGCGCCGGGGAGCTCCTACAATGAGCAGTTCTTC. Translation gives CASSQAPGSSYNEQFF.